The present entry profiles one TCR beta chain with its context. Its antigen has not been determined. One base away there is no much larger clone; base qualities are not given. The data stem from a study of radiotherapy plus CTLA-4 blockade in lung cancer (dated by TCRdb to 2016 to 2018). Regarding the study in general: Objective responses occurred in approximately 17% of enrolled patients, and 30% to 35% achieved disease control.

The study evaluated CTLA-4 blockade (ipilimumab) given together with focal radiation therapy in patients who had chemo-refractory metastatic non-small-cell lung cancer. Taken from cysteine to phenylalanine, the CDR3 has 17 residues. Only the CDR3 DNA is retained, 51 bases long and in frame from the first base. V and J are trimmed by 2 bases and 1 base, and the gene matches miss 10 bases of the junction. Looking up the germline V gene yields CDR1 SGDLS and CDR2 YYNGEE. Preparation of the library involved the immunoSEQ multiplex PCR assay. TCRdb took this table from immuneACCESS and kept in-frame rearrangements with V and J called. Such tables lack part of the clones; where checked against another copy, unresolved V genes explain under half of the gap, and the rest is unexplained. Recorded for this sample are some 120,000 clones; roughly 77% of them occurred a single time. Roughly 3.3% of the sample lies in the top ten.

Overall results and qualifications from the work: The strongest predictors of response were reported to be early dynamic shifts in blood T cell clones along with a rise in serum interferon-beta following radiation. TCR clones derived from tumors expanded in peripheral blood after treatment with radiotherapy and ipilimumab.

The TCR was taken from a human donor with non-small cell lung cancer that progressed on radiotherapy plus ipilimumab. Some clones in this sample may be carry-over from other donors' samples. The input for sequencing was peripheral blood, taken from a patient treated with radiotherapy plus ipilimumab. The rearrangement combines TRBV9 with TRBJ2-3, and TRBD2 aligns with 7 junction nucleotides. The CDR3 corresponds to CASSVSPAGRGTDTQYF. The sequenced DNA is TGTGCCAGCAGCGTCAGCCCTGCGGGGAGGGGCACAGATACGCAGTATTTT.